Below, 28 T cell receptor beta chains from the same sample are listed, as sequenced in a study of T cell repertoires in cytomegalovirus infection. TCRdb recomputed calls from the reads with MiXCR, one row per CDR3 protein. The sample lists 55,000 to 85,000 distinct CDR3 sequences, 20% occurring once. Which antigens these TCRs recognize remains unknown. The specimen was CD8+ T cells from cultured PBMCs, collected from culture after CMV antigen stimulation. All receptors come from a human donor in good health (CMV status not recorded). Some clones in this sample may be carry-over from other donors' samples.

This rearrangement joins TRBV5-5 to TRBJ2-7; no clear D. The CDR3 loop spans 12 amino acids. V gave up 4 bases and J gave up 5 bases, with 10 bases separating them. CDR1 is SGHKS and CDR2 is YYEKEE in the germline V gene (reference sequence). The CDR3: CASSGLFHEQYF. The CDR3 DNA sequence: TGTGCCAGCAGCGGTTTATTCCACGAGCAGTACTTC.

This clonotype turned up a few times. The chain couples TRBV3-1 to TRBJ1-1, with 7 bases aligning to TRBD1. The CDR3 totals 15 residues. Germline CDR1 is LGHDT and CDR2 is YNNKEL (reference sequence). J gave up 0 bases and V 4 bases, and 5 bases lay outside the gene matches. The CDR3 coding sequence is TGTGCCAGCAGCCTGACAGGGACGATGAACACTGAAGCTTTCTTT. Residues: CASSLTGTMNTEAFF. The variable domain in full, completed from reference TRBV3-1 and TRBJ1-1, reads DTAVSQTPKYLVTQMGNDKSIKCEQNLGHDTMYWYKQDSKKFLKIMFSYNNKELIINETVPNRFSPKSPDKAHLNLHINSLELGDSAVYFCASSLTGTMNTEAFFGQGTRLTVV.

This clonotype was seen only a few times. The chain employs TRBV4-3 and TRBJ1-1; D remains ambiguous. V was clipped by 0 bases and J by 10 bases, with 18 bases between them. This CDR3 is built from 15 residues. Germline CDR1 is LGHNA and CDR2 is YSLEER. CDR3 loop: CASSQDTGSLEGAFF. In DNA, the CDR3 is TGCGCCAGCAGCCAAGATACGGGTTCCTTGGAGGGAGCTTTCTTT.

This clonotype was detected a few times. In DNA, the CDR3 is TGTGCCAGCAGTTTAAAGCAGGGCGCGAATTCACCCCTCCACTTT. The encoded protein is CASSLKQGANSPLHF. The chain employs TRBV12-3 or TRBV12-4 and TRBJ1-6; TRBD1 is a possible D gene (5 bases). The CDR3 extends over 15 amino acids. V lost 2 bases and J lost 7, with 12 bases in between.

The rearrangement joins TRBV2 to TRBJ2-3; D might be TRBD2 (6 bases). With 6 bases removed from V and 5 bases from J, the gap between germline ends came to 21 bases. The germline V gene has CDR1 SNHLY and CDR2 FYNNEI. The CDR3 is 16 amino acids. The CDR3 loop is CASSPLEGTARDTQYF. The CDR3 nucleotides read TGTGCCAGCAGCCCATTGGAGGGCACCGCACGAGATACGCAGTATTTT.

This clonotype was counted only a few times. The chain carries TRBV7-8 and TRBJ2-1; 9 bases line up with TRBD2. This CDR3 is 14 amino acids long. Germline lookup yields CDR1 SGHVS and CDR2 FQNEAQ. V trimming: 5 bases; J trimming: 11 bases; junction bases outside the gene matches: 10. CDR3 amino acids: CASSPTSGRNQQFF. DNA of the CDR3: TGTGCCAGCAGCCCAACTAGCGGGCGGAACCAGCAGTTCTTC.

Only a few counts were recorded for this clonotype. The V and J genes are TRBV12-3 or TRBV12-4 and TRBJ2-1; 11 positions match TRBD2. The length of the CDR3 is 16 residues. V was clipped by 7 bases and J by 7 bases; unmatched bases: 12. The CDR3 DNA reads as TGTGCCAGCAACCTTATAGCGGGGGGGCCGAGGAATGAGCAGTTCTTC. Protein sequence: CASNLIAGGPRNEQFF.

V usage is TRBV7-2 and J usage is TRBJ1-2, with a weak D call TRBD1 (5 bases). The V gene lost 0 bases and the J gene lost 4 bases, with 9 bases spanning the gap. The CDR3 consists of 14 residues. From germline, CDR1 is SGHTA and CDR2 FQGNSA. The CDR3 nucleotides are TGTGCCAGCAGCTTAGCCGGACACTTCTATGGCTACACCTTC. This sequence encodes CASSLAGHFYGYTF.

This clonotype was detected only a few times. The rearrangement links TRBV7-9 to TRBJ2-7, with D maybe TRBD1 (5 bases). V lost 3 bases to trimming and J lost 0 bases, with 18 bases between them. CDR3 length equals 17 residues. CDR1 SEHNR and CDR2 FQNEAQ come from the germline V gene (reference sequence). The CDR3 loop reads CASSLSSGRVISYEQYF. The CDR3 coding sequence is TGTGCCAGCAGCTTGAGTTCGGGCAGGGTGATCTCCTACGAGCAGTACTTC.

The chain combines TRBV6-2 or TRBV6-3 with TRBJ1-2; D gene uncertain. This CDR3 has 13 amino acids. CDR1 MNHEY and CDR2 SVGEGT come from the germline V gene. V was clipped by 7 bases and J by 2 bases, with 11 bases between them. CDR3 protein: CASTLGMNYGYTF. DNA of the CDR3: TGTGCCAGCACCCTAGGGATGAACTATGGCTACACCTTC.

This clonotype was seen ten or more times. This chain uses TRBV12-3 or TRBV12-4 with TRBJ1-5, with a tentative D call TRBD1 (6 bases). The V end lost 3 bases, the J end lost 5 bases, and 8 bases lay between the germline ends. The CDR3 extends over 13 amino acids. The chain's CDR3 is CASSFGGDQPQHF. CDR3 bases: TGTGCCAGCAGTTTCGGGGGCGATCAGCCCCAGCATTTT.

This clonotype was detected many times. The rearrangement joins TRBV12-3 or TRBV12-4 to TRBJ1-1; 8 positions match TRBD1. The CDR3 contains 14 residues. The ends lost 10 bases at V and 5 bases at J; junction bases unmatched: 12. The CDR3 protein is CATSSGQGGTEAFF. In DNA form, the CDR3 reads TGTGCCACCTCTAGCGGACAGGGAGGGACTGAAGCTTTCTTT.

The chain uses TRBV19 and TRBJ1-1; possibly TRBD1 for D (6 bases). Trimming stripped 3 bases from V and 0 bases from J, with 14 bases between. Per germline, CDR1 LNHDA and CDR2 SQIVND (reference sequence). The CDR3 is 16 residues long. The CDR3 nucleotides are TGTGCCAGTAGTATTCCTCCAGGGACATTGAACACTGAAGCTTTCTTT. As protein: CASSIPPGTLNTEAFF.

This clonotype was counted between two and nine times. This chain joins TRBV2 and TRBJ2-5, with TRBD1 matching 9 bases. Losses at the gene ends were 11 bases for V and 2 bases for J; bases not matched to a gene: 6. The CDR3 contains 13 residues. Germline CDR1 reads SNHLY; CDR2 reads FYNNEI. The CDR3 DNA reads TGTGCCCAAGAGGGACAGGGACAAGAGACCCAGTACTTC. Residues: CAQEGQGQETQYF.

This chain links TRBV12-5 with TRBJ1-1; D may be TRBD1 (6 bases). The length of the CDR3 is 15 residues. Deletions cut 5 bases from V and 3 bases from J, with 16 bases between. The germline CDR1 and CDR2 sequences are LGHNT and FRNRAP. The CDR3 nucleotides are TGTGCTAGTGGTCCATTTATGGGGGGCTACACTGAAGCTTTCTTT. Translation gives CASGPFMGGYTEAFF.

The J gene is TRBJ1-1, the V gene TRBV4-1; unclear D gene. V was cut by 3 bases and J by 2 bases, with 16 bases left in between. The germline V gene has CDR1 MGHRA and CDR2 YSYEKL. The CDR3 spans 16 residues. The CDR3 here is CASSHLLGEGNTEAFF. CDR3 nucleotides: TGCGCCAGCAGCCACCTACTCGGGGAGGGTAACACTGAAGCTTTCTTT.

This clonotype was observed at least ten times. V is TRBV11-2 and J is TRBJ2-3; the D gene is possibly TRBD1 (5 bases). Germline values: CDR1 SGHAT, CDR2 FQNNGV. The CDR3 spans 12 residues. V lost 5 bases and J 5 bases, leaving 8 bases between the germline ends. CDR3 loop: CASSPQGDTQYF. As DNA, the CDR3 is TGTGCCAGCAGCCCCCAGGGAGATACGCAGTATTTT.

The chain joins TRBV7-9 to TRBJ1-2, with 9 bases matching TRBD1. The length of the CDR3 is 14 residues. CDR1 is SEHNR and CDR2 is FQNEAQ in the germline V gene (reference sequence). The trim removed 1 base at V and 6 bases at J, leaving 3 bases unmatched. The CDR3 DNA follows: TGTGCCAGCAGCTTAGACAGGGGGCTTAATGGCTACACCTTC. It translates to CASSLDRGLNGYTF.

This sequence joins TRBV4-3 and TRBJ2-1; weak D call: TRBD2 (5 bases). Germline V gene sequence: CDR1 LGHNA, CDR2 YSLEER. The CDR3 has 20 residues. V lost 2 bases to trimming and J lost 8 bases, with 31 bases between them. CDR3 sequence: CASSQMDLPDSIILHDEQFF. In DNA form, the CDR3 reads TGCGCCAGCAGCCAAATGGACCTGCCGGACTCAATAATCTTACATGATGAGCAGTTCTTC.

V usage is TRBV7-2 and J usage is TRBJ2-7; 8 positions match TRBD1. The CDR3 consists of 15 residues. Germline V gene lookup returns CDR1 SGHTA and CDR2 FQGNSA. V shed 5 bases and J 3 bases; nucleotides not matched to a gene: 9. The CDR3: CASSPTRQGIYEQYF. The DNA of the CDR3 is TGTGCCAGCAGCCCGACCCGACAGGGGATCTACGAGCAGTACTTC.

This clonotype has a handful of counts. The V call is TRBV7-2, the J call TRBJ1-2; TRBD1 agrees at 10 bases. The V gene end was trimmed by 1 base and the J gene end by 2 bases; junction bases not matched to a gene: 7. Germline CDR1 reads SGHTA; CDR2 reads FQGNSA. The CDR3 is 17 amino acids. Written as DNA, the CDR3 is TGTGCCAGCAGCTTAGTTCCGGGACAGGGGCGGAACTATGGCTACACCTTC. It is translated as CASSLVPGQGRNYGYTF.

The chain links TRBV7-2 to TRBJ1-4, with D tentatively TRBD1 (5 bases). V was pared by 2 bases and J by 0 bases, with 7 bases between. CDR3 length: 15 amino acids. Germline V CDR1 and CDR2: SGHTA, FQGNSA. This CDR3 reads CASSLRQTTNEKLFF. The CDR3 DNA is TGTGCCAGCAGCTTACGACAGACAACTAATGAAAAACTGTTTTTT.

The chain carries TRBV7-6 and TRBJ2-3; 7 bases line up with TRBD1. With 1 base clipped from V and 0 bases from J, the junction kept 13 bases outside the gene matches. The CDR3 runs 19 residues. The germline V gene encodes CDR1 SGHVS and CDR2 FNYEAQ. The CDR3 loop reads CASSLDGDSYIPSTDTQYF. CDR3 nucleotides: TGTGCCAGCAGCTTAGATGGGGACAGCTACATTCCTAGCACAGATACGCAGTATTTT.

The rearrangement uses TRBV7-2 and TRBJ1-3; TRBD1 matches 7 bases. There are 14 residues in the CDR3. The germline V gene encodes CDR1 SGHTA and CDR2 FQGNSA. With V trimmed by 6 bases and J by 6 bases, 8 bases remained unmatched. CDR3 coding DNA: TGTGCCAGCAGAAGGGGGCTTGGGGCAAACACCATATATTTT. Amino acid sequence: CASRRGLGANTIYF.

The CDR3 protein is CASSLSGWWEQYF. The CDR3 DNA reads as TGTGCCAGCAGTTTGTCCGGGTGGTGGGAGCAGTACTTC. This sequence joins TRBV12-3 or TRBV12-4 and TRBJ2-7; D call uncertain. Trimming left V 3 bases short and J 7 bases short, with 13 bases between. The CDR3 loop spans 13 amino acids.

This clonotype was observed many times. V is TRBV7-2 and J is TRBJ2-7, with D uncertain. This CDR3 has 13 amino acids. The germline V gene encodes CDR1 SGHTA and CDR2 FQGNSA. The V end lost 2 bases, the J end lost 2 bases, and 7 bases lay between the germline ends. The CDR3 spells CASSLTSTYEQYF. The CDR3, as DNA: TGTGCCAGCAGCTTAACGTCCACCTACGAGCAGTACTTC.

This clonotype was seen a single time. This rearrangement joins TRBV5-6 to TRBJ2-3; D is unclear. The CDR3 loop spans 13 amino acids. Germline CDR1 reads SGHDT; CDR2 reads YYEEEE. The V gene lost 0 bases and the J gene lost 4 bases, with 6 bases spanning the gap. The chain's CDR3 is CASSLGSPDTQYF. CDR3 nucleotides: TGTGCCAGCAGCTTGGGCAGCCCAGATACGCAGTATTTT.

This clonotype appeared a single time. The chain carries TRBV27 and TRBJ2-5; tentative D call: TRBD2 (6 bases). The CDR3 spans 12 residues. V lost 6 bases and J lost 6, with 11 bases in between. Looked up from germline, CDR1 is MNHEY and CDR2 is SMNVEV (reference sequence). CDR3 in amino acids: CASRGDSQTQYF. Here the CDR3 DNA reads TGTGCCAGCAGGGGGGACTCCCAGACCCAGTACTTC.